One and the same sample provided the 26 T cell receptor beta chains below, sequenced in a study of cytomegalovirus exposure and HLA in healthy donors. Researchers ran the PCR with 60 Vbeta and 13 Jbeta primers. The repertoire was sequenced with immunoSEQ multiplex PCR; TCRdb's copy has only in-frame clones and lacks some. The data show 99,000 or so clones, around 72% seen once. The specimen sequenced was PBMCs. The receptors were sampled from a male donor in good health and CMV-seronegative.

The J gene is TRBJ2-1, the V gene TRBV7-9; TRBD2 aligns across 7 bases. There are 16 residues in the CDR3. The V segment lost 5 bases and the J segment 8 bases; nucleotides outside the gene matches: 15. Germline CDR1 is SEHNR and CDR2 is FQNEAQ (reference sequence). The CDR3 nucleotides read TGTGCCAGCAGCCCTTGGGACTACTCCCGGGGGTATGAGCAGTTCTTC. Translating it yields CASSPWDYSRGYEQFF.

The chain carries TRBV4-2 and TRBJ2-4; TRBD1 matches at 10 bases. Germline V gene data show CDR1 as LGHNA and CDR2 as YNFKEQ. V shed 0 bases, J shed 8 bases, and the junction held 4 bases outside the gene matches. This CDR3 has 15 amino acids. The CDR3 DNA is TGTGCCAGCAGCCAAGAGTTCGGACAGGGGGACATTCAGTACTTC. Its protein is CASSQEFGQGDIQYF.

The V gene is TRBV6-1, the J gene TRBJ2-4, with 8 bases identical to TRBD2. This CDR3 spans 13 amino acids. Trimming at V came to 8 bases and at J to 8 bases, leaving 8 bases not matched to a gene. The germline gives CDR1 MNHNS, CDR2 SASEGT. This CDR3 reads CASEREGKDIQYF. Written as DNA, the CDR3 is TGTGCCAGCGAACGGGAGGGGAAGGACATTCAGTACTTC.

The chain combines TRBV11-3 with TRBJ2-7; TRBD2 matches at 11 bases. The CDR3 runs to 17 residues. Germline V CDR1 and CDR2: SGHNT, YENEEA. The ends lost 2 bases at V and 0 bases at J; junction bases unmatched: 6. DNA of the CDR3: TGTGCCAGCAGCTTACCTAGCGGGAGGATCTACTCCTACGAGCAGTACTTC. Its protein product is CASSLPSGRIYSYEQYF.

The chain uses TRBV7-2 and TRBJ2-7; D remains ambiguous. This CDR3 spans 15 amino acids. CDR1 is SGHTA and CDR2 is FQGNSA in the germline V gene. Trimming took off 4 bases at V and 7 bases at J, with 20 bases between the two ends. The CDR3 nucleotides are TGTGCCAGCAGCTCCGTTTCATGGTCCGCCGGGGAGCAGTACTTC. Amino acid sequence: CASSSVSWSAGEQYF.

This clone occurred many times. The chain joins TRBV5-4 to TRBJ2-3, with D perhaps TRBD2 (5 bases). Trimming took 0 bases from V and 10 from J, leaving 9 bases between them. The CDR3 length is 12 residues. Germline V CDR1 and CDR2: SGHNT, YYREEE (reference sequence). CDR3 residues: CASSLGTRAQYF. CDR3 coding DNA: TGTGCCAGCAGCTTGGGAACTAGGGCGCAGTATTTT.

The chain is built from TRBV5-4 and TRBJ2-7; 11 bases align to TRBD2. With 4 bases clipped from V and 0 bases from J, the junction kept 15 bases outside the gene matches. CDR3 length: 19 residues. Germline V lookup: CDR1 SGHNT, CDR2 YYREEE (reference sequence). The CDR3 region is CASSVHGASGRLNSYEQYF. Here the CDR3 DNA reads TGTGCCAGCAGCGTCCATGGCGCTAGCGGGAGGCTTAACTCCTACGAGCAGTACTTC.

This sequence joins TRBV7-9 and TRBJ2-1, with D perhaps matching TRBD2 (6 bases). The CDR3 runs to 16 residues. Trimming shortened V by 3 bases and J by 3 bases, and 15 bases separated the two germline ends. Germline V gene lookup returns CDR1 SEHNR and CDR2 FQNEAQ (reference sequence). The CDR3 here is CASSFSPRDFYNEQFF. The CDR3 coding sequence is TGTGCCAGCAGCTTTTCACCCAGGGACTTCTACAATGAGCAGTTCTTC.

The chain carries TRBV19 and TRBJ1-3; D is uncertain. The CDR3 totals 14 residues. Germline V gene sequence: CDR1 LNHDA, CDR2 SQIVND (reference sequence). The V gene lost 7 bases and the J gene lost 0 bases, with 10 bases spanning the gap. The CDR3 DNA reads TGTGCCAGTAATCAGATTAACTCTGGAAACACCATATATTTT. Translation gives CASNQINSGNTIYF. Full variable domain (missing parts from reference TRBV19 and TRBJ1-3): DGGITQSPKYLFRKEGQNVTLSCEQNLNHDAMYWYRQDPGQGLRLIYYSQIVNDFQKGDIAEGYSVSREKKESFPLTVTSAQKNPTAFYLCASNQINSGNTIYFGEGSWLTVV.

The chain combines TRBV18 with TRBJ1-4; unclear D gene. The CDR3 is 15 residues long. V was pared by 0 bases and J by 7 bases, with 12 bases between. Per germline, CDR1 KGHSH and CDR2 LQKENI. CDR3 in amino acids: CASSPPLGSGEKLFF. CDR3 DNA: TGTGCCAGCTCACCACCGCTCGGCAGCGGTGAAAAACTGTTTTTT.

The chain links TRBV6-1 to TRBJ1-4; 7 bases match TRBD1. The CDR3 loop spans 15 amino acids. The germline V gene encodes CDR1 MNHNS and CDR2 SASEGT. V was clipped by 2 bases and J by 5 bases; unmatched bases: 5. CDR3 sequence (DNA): TGTGCCAGCAGTGAAAGGGGACAGACGAATGAAAAACTGTTTTTT. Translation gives CASSERGQTNEKLFF.

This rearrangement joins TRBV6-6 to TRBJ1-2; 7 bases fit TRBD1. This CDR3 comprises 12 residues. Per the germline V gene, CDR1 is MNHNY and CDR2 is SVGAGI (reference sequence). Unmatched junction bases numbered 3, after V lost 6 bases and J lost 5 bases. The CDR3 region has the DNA TGTGCCAGCAGGCGACAGGGATATGGCTACACCTTC. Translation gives CASRRQGYGYTF.

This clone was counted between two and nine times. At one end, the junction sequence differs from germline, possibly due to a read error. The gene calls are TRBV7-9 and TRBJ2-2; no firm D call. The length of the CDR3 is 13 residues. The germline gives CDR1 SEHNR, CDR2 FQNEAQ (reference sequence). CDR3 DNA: TGTTCCAGCACCGGTTCGGGTCCCGGGGAGCTGTTTTTT. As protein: CSSTGSGPGELFF.

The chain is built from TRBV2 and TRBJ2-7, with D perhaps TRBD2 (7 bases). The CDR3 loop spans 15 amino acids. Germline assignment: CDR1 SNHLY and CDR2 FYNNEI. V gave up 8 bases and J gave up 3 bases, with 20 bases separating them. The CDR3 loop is CASERGASGYYEQYF. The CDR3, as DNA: TGTGCCAGCGAGAGGGGGGCTAGCGGATACTACGAGCAGTACTTC.

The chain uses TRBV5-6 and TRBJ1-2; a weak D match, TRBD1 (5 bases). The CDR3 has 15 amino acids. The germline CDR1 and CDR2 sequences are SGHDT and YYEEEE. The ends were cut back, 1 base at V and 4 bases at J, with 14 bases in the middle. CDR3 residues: CASSLRGPEGYGYTF. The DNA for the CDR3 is TGTGCCAGCAGCTTGAGGGGCCCGGAGGGCTATGGCTACACCTTC.

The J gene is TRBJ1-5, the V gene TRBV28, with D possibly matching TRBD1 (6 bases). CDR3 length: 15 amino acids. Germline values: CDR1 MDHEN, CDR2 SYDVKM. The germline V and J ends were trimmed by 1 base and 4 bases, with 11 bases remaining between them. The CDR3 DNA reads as TGTGCCAGCAGTTTATTATCAGGGGCGAATCAGCCCCAGCATTTT. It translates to CASSLLSGANQPQHF.

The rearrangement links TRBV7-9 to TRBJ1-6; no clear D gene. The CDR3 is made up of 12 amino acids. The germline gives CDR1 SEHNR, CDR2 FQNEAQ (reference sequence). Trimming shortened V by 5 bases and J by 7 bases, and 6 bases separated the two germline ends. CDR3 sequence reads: CASSLVNSPLHF. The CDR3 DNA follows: TGTGCCAGCAGCCTAGTAAATTCACCCCTCCACTTT. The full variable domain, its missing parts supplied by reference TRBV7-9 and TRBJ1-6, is DTGVSQNPRHKITKRGQNVTFRCDPISEHNRLYWYRQTLGQGPEFLTYFQNEAQLEKSRLLSDRFSAERPKGSFSTLEIQRTEQGDSAMYLCASSLVNSPLHFGNGTRLTVT.

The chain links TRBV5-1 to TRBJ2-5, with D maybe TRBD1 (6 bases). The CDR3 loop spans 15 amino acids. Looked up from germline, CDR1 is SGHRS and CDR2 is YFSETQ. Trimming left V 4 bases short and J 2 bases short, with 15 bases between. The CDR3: CASSPQTGQQETQYF. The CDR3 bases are TGCGCCAGCAGCCCCCAGACAGGCCAACAAGAGACCCAGTACTTC.

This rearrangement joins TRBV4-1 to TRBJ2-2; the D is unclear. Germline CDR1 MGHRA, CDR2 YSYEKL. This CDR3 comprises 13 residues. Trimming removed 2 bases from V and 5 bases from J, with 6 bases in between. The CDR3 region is CASSQPGTGELFF. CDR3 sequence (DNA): TGCGCCAGCAGCCAACCAGGAACCGGGGAGCTGTTTTTT.

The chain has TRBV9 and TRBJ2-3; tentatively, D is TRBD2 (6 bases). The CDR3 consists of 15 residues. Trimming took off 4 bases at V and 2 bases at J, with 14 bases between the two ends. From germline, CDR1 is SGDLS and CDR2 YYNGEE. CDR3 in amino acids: CASSPRDFATDTQYF. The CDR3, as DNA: TGTGCCAGCAGCCCCCGGGACTTCGCCACAGATACGCAGTATTTT. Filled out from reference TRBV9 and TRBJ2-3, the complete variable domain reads DSGVTQTPKHLITATGQRVTLRCSPRSGDLSVYWYQQSLDQGLQFLIQYYNGEERAKGNILERFSAQQFPDLHSELNLSSLELGDSALYFCASSPRDFATDTQYFGPGTRLTVL.

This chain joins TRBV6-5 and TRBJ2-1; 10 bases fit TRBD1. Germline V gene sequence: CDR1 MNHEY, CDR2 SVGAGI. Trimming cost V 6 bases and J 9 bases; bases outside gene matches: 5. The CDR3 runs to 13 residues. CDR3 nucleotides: TGTGCCAGCAGCGGACAGGGGGTAGGTGAGCAGTTCTTC. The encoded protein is CASSGQGVGEQFF.

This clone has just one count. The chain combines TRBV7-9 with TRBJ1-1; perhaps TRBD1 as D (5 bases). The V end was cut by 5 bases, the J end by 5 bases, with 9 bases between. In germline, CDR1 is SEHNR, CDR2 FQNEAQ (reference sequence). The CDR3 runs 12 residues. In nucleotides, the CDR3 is TGTGCCAGCAGCCTGGGGCGGACTGAAGCTTTCTTT. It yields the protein CASSLGRTEAFF.

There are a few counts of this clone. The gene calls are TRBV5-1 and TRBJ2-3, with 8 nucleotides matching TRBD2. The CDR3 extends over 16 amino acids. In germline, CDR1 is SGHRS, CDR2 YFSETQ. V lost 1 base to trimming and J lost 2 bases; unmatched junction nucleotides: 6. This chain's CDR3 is CASSLLAGGTTDTQYF. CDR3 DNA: TGCGCCAGCAGCTTGCTGGCGGGAGGTACCACAGATACGCAGTATTTT.

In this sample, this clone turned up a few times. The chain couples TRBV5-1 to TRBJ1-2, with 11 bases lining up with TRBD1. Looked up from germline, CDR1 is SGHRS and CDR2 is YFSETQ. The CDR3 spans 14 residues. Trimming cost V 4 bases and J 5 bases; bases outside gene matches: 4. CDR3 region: CASSAGTGGYGYTF. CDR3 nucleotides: TGCGCCAGCAGCGCGGGGACAGGGGGGTATGGCTACACCTTC.

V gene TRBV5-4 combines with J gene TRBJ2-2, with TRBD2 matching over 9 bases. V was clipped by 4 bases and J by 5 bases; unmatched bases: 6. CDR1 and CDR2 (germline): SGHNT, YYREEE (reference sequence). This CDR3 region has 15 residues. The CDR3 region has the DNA TGTGCCAGCAGCACTAGCGGGTCATCAACCGGGGAGCTGTTTTTT. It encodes CASSTSGSSTGELFF.

The chain's CDR3 is CASSPPVRSGNTIYF. The CDR3 region has the DNA TGTGCCAGCTCACCCCCAGTTCGCTCCGGAAACACCATATATTTT. The chain is built from TRBV18 and TRBJ1-3; D is uncertain. Germline V CDR1 and CDR2: KGHSH, LQKENI. The CDR3 contains 15 residues. Trimming stripped 3 bases from V and 4 bases from J, with 13 bases between.